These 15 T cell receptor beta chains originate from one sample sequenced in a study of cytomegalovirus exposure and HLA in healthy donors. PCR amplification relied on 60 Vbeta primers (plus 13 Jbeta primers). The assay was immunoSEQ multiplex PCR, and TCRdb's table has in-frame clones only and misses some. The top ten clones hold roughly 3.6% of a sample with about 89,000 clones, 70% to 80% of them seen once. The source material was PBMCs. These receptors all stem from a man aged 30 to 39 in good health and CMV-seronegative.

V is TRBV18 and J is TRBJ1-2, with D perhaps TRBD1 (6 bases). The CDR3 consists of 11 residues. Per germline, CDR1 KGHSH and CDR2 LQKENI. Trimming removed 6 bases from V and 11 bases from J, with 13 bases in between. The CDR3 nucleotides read TGTGCCAGCTCCCTGGACAGCGGATACACCTTC. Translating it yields CASSLDSGYTF.

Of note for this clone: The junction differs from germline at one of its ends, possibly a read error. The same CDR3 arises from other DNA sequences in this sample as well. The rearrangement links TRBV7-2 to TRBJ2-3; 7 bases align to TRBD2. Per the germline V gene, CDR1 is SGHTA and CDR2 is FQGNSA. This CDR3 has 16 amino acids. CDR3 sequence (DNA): TGTGCCAGTAGCTCACCGGAGTGGGCGGGGGCAGATACGCAGTATTTT. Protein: CASSSPEWAGADTQYF.

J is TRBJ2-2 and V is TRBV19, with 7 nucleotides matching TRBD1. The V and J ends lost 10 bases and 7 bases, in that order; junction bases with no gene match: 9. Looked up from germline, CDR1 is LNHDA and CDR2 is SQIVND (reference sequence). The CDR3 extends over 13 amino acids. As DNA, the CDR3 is TGTGCCACCATCGACAGGGTTAGCGGGGAGCTGTTTTTT. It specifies CATIDRVSGELFF.

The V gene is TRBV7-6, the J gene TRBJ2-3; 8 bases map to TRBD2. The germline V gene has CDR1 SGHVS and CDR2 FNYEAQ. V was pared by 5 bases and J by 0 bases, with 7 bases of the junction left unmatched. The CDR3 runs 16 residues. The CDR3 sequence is CASSPRVAGSTDTQYF. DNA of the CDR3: TGTGCCAGCAGCCCCCGGGTAGCGGGGAGCACAGATACGCAGTATTTT.

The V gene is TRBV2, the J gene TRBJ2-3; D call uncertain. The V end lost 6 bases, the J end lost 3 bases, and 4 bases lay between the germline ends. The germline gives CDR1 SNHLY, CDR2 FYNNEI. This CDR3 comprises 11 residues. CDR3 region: CASRLTDTQYF. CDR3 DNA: TGTGCCAGCAGATTAACAGATACGCAGTATTTT.

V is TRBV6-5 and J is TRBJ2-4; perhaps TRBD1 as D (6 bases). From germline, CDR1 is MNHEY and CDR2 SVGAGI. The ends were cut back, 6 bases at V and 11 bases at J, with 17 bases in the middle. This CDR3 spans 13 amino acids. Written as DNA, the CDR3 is TGTGCCAGCAGACCAACGGGACAACCGTTTCAGTACTTC. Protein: CASRPTGQPFQYF.

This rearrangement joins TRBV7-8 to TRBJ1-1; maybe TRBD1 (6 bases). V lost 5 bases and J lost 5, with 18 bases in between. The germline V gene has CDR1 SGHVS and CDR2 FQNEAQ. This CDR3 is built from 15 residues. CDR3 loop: CASSPARGAITEAFF. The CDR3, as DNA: TGTGCCAGCAGCCCCGCTCGGGGGGCGATTACTGAAGCTTTCTTT.

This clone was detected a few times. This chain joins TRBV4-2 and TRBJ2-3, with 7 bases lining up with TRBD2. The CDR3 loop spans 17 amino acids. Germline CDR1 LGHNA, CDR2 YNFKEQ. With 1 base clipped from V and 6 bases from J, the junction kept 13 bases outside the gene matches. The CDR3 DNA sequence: TGTGCCAGCAGCCAAGTTTTGGCTAGCGGCCTAAAGGATACGCAGTATTTT. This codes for CASSQVLASGLKDTQYF.

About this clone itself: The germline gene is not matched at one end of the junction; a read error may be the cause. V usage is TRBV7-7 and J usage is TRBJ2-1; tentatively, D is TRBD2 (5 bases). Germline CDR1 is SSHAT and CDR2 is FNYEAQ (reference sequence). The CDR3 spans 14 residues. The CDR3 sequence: CASSLSAADNEQFF. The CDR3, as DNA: TGTGCTAGCAGCTTGAGCGCAGCGGACAATGAGCAGTTCTTC.

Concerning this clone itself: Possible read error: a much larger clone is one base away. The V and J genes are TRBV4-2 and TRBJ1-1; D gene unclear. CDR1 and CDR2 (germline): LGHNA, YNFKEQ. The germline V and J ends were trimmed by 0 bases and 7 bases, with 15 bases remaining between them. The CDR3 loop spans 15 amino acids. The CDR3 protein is CASSQDRGGNLEAFF. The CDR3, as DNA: TGTGCCAGCAGCCAAGACCGGGGAGGGAATCTTGAAGCTTTCTTT.

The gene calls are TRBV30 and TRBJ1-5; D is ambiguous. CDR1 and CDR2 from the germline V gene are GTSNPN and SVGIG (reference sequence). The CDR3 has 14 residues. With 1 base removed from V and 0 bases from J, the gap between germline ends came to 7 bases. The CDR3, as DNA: TGTGCCTGGAGTGCGGTTTATAGCAATCAGCCCCAGCATTTT. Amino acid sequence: CAWSAVYSNQPQHF.

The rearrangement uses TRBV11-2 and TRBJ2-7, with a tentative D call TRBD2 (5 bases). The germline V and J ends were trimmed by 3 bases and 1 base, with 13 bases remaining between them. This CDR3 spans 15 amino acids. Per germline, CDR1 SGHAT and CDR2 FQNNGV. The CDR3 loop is CASSLSDPGSYEQYF. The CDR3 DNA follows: TGTGCCAGCAGCTTGTCGGACCCGGGGTCCTACGAGCAGTACTTC.

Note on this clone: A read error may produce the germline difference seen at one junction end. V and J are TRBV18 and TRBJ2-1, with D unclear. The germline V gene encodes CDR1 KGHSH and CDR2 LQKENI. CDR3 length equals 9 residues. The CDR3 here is CASSPPWLF. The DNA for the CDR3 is TGTGCCAGCTCACCCCCATGGCTCTTC.

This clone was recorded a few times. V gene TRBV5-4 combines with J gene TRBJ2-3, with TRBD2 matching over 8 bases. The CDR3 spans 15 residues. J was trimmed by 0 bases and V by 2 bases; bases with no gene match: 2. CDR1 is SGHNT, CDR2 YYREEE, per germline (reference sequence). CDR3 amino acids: CASSFAGGSTDTQYF. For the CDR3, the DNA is TGTGCCAGCAGCTTTGCGGGGGGTAGCACAGATACGCAGTATTTT.

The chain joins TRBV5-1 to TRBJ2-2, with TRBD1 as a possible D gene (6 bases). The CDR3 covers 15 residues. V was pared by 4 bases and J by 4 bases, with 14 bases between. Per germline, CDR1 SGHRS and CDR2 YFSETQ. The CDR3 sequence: CASSTSQGPTGELFF. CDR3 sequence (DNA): TGCGCCAGCAGCACCTCACAGGGCCCCACCGGGGAGCTGTTTTTT.